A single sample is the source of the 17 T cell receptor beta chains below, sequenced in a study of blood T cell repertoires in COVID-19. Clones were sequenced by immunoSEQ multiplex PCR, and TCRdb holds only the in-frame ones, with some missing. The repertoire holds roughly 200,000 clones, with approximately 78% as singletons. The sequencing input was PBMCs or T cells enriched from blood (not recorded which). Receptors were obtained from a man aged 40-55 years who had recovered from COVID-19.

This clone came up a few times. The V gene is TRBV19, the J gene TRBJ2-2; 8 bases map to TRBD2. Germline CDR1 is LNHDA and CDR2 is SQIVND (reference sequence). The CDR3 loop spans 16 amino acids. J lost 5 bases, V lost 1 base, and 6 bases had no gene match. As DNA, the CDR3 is TGTGCCAGTAGTATAGCTACTAGCGGTATTACCGGGGAGCTGTTTTTT. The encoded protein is CASSIATSGITGELFF.

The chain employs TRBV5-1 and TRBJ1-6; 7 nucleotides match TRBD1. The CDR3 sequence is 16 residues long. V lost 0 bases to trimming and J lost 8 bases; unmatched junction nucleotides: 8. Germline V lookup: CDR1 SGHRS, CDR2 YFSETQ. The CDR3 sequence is CASSLAGTAEDSPLHF. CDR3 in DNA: TGCGCCAGCAGCTTGGCCGGGACAGCGGAAGATTCACCCCTCCACTTT.

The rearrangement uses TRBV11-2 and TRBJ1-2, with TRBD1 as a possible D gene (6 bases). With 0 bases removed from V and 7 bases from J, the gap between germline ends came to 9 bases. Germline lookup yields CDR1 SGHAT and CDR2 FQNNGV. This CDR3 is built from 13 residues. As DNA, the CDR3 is TGTGCCAGCAGCTTAGACAGGGGTGCTGGCTACACCTTC. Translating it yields CASSLDRGAGYTF.

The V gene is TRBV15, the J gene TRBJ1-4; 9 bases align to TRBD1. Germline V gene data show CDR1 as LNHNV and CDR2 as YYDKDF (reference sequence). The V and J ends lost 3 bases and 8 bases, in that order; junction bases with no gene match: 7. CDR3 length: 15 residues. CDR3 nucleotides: TGTGCCACCAGCAGGGGAGGACAGGGGTACGAAAAACTGTTTTTT. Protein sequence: CATSRGGQGYEKLFF.

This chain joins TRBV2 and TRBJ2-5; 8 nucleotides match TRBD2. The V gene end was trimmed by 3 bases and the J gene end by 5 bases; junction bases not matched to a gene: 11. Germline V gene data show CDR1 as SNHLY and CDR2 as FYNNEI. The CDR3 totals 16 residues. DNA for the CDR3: TGTGCCAGCAGTGACGAGGCGGCGGCTAGCGGGGAGACCCAGTACTTC. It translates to CASSDEAAASGETQYF. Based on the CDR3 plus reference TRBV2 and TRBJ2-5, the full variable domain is EPEVTQTPSHQVTQMGQEVILRCVPISNHLYFYWYRQILGQKVEFLVSFYNNEISEKSEIFDDQFSVERPDGSNFTLKIRSTKLEDSAMYFCASSDEAAASGETQYFGPGTRLLVL.

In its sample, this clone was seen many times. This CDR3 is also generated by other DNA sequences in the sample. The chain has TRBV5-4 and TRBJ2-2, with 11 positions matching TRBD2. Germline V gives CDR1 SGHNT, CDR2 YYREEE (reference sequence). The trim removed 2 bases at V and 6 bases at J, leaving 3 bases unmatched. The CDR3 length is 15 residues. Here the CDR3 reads CASSLDSGRAGELFF. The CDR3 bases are TGTGCCAGCAGCTTAGATAGCGGGAGGGCCGGGGAGCTGTTTTTT.

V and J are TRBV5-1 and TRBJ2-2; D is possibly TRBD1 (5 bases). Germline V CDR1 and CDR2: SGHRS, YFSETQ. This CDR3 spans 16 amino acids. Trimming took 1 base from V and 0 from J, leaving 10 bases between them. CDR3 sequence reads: CASSLPPTANTGELFF. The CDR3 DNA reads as TGCGCCAGCAGCTTGCCCCCGACAGCGAACACCGGGGAGCTGTTTTTT.

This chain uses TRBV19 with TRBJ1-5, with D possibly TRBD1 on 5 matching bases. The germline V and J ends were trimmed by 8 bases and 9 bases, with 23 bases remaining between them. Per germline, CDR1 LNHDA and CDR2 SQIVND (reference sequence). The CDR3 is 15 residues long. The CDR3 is CASLVGHSSGGPQHF. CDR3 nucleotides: TGTGCCAGTCTAGTCGGACACTCTAGCGGGGGGCCCCAGCATTTT.

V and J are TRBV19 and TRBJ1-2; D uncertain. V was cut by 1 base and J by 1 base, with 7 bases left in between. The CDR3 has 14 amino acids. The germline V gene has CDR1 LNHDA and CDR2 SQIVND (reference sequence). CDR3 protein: CASSIVRGNYGYTF. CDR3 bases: TGTGCCAGTAGTATAGTGCGGGGTAACTATGGCTACACCTTC. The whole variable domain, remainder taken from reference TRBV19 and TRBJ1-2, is DGGITQSPKYLFRKEGQNVTLSCEQNLNHDAMYWYRQDPGQGLRLIYYSQIVNDFQKGDIAEGYSVSREKKESFPLTVTSAQKNPTAFYLCASSIVRGNYGYTFGSGTRLTVV.

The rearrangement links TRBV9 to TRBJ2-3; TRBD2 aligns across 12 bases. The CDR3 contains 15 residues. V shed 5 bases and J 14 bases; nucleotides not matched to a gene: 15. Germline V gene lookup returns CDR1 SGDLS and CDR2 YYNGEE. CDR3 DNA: TGTGCCAGCAGTCGGACACTAGCGGGGGGTACGCCCCTGTATTTT. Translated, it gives CASSRTLAGGTPLYF. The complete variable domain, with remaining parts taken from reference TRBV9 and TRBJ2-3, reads DSGVTQTPKHLITATGQRVTLRCSPRSGDLSVYWYQQSLDQGLQFLIQYYNGEERAKGNILERFSAQQFPDLHSELNLSSLELGDSALYFCASSRTLAGGTPLYFGPGTRLTVL.

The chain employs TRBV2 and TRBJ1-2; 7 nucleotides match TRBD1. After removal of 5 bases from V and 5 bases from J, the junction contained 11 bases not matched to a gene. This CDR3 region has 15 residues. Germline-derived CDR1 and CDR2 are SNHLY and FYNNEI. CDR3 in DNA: TGTGCCAGCAGTTCTAGACAGGGAATGGGGTATGGCTACACCTTC. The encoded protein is CASSSRQGMGYGYTF.

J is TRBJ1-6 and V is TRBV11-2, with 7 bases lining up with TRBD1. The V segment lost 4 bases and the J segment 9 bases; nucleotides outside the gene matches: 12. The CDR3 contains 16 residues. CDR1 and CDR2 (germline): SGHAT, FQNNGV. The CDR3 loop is CASSSYQTGYGSPLHF. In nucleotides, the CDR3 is TGTGCCAGCAGCTCATATCAGACAGGGTACGGTTCACCCCTCCACTTT.

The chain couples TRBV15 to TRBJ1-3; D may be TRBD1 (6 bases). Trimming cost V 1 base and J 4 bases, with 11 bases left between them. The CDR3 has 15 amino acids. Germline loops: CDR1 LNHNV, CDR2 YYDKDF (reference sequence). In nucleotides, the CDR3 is TGTGCCACCAGCAGAGGAACCACAGGGGGAAACACCATATATTTT. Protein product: CATSRGTTGGNTIYF.

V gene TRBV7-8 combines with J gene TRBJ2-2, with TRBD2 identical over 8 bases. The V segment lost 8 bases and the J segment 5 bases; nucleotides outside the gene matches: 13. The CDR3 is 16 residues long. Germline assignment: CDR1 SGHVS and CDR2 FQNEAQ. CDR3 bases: TGTGCCAGCTGGCTAACAGCGGGGGTCCGAACCGGGGAGCTGTTTTTT. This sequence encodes CASWLTAGVRTGELFF.

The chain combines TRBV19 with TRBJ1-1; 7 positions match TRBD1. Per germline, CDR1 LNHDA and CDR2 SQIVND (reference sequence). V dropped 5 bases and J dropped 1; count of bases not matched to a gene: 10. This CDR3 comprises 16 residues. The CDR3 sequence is CASSGSSGQWNTEAFF. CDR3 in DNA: TGTGCCAGTAGTGGATCATCGGGACAGTGGAACACTGAAGCTTTCTTT.

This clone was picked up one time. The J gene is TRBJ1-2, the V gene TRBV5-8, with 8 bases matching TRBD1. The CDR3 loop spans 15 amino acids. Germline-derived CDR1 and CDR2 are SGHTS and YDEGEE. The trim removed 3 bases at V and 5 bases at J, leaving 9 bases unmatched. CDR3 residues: CASSSGQAVGYGYTF. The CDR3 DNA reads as TGTGCCAGCAGCTCGGGACAGGCTGTGGGGTATGGCTACACCTTC.

DNA of the CDR3: TGTGCCACCAGTGATAGGGACAGGCCCTACGAGCAGTACTTC. This codes for CATSDRDRPYEQYF. This chain joins TRBV24-1 and TRBJ2-7; 8 bases agree with TRBD1. V dropped 3 bases and J dropped 2; count of bases not matched to a gene: 2. The CDR3 loop spans 14 amino acids. Germline V gives CDR1 KGHDR, CDR2 SFDVKD.